These T cell receptor beta chains were read from a single sample in a study of identical twins. MiXCR, run by TCRdb on the 5' RACE reads, gives a single entry per CDR3 protein. This table has more than 350,000 distinct CDR3 sequences, 9% to 10% appearing once. The source material was naive T cells sorted from blood. The origin of the receptors is a woman aged 50 to 65 in good health. Both conserved end residues are part of each CDR3. The D gene is left open where the match is weak. A row's size may be missing; if present it is once, few, many or a size class.

clone size,V gene,J gene,D gene,CDR3 protein,CDR3 DNA
-,TRBV7-3,TRBJ2-5,-,CASSSGLGNQETQYF,TGTGCCAGCAGCTCAGGATTGGGAAACCAAGAGACCCAGTACTTC
-,TRBV2,TRBJ2-5,TRBD2,CATSGTSGRETQYF,TGTGCCACTTCCGGGACTAGCGGGCGAGAGACCCAGTACTTC
-,TRBV5-1,TRBJ2-2,-,CASSLDLSTGELFF,TGCGCCAGCAGCTTGGACTTGTCCACCGGGGAGCTGTTTTTT
-,TRBV5-1,TRBJ1-1,-,CASSEVPLNTEAFF,TGCGCCAGCAGCGAGGTCCCGTTGAACACTGAAGCTTTCTTT
few,TRBV20-1,TRBJ2-6,-,CSARHQGSGANVLTF,TGCAGTGCTAGGCACCAGGGTTCTGGGGCCAACGTCCTGACTTTC
-,TRBV24-1,TRBJ2-5,TRBD2,CATGTSVQETQYF,TGTGCCACCGGGACTAGCGTGCAGGAGACCCAGTACTTC
many,TRBV2,TRBJ2-7,-,CASSETESSYEQYF,TGTGCCAGCAGCGAGACAGAGAGCTCCTACGAGCAGTACTTC
few,TRBV11-3,TRBJ1-2,TRBD1,CASSTGTGGGLDGYTF,TGTGCCAGCAGCACCGGGACAGGGGGAGGACTGGATGGCTACACCTTC
many,TRBV7-9,TRBJ2-3,-,CASSLVGGSTDTQYF,TGTGCCAGCAGCTTAGTCGGCGGGTCCACAGATACGCAGTATTTT
-,TRBV5-1,TRBJ2-5,-,CASSRQAQYQETQYF,TGCGCCAGCAGCCGACAGGCCCAGTACCAAGAGACCCAGTACTTC
-,TRBV7-9,TRBJ1-1,-,CASSLTRGRNTEAFF,TGTGCCAGCAGCCTTACGAGGGGGAGGAACACTGAAGCTTTCTTT
-,TRBV18,TRBJ2-7,-,CASSPLIGASSYEQYF,TGTGCCAGCTCACCACTCATCGGGGCTTCCTCCTACGAGCAGTACTTC
-,TRBV7-8,TRBJ2-7,-,CASSLNRVGEQYF,TGTGCCAGCAGCCTAAACAGGGTTGGGGAGCAGTACTTC
many,TRBV10-3,TRBJ1-6,-,CAISGGPSANSPLHF,TGTGCCATCAGTGGGGGACCCTCTGCCAATTCACCCCTCCACTTT
-,TRBV10-3,TRBJ2-1,TRBD1,CAIAWGQDNDEQFF,TGTGCCATCGCATGGGGACAGGATAACGATGAGCAGTTCTTC
few,TRBV29-1,TRBJ2-3,TRBD2,CSVGVLAGADTQYF,TGCAGCGTTGGGGTCCTAGCGGGAGCAGATACGCAGTATTTT
few,TRBV28,TRBJ2-2,TRBD2,CASSWGGSMTGELFF,TGTGCCAGCAGTTGGGGGGGAAGTATGACCGGGGAGCTGTTTTTT
-,TRBV14,TRBJ2-1,TRBD2,CASSQVGLAGNNEQFF,TGTGCCAGCAGCCAAGTTGGACTAGCGGGCAACAATGAGCAGTTCTTC
-,TRBV10-2,TRBJ1-5,TRBD1,CASSEPGQGRSQPQHF,TGCGCCAGCAGTGAGCCCGGACAGGGTCGGAGTCAGCCCCAGCATTTT
few,TRBV5-1,TRBJ2-5,-,CASHDSVETQYF,TGCGCCAGCCACGACTCGGTGGAGACCCAGTACTTC
once,TRBV4-1,TRBJ2-5,-,CASSQSPGRARSETQYF,TGCGCCAGCAGCCAAAGTCCGGGCAGGGCCAGGTCGGAGACCCAGTACTTC
-,TRBV4-1,TRBJ2-5,-,CASSPNLGLDGETQYF,TGCGCCAGCAGCCCCAACCTAGGGCTGGACGGGGAGACCCAGTACTTC
few,TRBV5-1,TRBJ1-6,TRBD1,CASSLRTGDSPLHF,TGCGCCAGCAGCTTGAGGACAGGGGATTCACCCCTCCACTTT
-,TRBV29-1,TRBJ2-1,-,CSVSDYNEQFF,TGCAGCGTTTCCGACTACAATGAGCAGTTCTTC
-,TRBV27,TRBJ2-1,TRBD1,CASSLQGARDEQFF,TGTGCCAGCAGTTTACAGGGGGCTAGAGATGAGCAGTTCTTC
few,TRBV12-3/TRBV12-4,TRBJ1-5,TRBD1,CASSYNQGVSNQPQHF,TGTGCCAGCAGTTACAACCAGGGGGTTAGCAATCAGCCCCAGCATTTT
few,TRBV7-9,TRBJ2-1,-,CASNKAGESSYNEQFF,TGTGCCAGCAATAAGGCGGGCGAAAGCTCCTACAATGAGCAGTTCTTC